This TCR beta chain was captured by sequencing in a study of monozygotic twins with cystic fibrosis. Looking at the study overall: With about 15 PCR cycles, barcoded libraries came from around 2.9 micrograms of fragmented DNA. General study results and limits: Shared CDR3 numbers were not associated with age, concordance or severity. Nucleotide-identical clonotype sharing was significantly higher within monozygotic CF twin pairs than between unrelated CF individuals. Median Simpson clonality of 0.0095 suggested naive T cells predominated.

Sequencing was performed with immunoSEQ multiplex PCR; in TCRdb, only in-frame clones are kept and a portion is missing. Of 30,000 to 40,000 clones in the sample, just over 95% were seen once. The ends were cut back, 4 bases at V and 10 bases at J, with 11 bases in the middle. The V gene's germline CDR1 is SGHNT and CDR2 YENEEA. This CDR3 contains 12 residues. With respect to this clone: What it binds is unknown.

This chain connects TRBV11-3 to TRBJ2-1; a weak D match, TRBD1 (6 bases). This clonotype was sampled from a girl under 10 years old with cystic fibrosis. The sample taken for sequencing was blood. CDR3 DNA: TGTGCCAGCAGCTCGACAGGCCCAGAGCAGTTCTTC. Translating it yields CASSSTGPEQFF.